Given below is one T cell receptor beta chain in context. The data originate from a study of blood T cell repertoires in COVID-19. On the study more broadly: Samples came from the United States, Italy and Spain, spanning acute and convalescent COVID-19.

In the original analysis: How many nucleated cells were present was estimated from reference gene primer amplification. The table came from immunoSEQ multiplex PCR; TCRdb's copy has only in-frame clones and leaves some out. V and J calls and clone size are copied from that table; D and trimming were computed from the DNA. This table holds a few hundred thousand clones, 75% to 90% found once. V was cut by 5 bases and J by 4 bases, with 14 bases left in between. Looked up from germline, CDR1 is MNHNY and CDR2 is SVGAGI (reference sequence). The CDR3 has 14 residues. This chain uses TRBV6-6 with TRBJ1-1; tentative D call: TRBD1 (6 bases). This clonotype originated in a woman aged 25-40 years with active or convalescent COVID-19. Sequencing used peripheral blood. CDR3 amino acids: CASSATGRGTEAFF. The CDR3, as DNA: TGTGCCAGCAGTGCGACAGGAAGAGGCACTGAAGCTTTCTTT.